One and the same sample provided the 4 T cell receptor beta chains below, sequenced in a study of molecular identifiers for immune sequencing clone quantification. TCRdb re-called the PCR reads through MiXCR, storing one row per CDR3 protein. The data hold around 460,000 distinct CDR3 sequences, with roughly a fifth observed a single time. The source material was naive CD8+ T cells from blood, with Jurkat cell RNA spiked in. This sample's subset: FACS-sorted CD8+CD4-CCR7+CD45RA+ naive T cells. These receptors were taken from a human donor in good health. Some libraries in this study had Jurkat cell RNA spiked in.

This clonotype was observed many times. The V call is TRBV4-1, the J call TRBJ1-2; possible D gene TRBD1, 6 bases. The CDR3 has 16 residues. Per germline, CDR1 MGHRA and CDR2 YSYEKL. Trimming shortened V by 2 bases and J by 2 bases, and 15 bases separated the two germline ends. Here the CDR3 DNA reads TGCGCCAGCAGCCAATATTCAACAGGGAACAACTATGGCTACACCTTC. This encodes CASSQYSTGNNYGYTF.

DNA for the CDR3: TGTGCCAGCAGCTTAGATGCGGCCATGGTCACTGAAGCTTTCTTT. Translating it yields CASSLDAAMVTEAFF. The genes are TRBV7-2 and TRBJ1-1; D remains ambiguous. The CDR3 is made up of 15 amino acids. Per the germline V gene, CDR1 is SGHTA and CDR2 is FQGNSA. The V end lost 1 base, the J end lost 4 bases, and 13 bases lay between the germline ends.

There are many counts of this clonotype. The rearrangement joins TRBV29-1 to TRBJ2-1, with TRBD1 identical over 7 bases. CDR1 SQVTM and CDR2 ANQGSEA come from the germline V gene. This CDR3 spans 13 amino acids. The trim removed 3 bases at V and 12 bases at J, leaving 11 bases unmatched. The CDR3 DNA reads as TGCAGCGTTGATAGGACAGGCCTGAACATGCAGTTCTTC. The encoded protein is CSVDRTGLNMQFF.

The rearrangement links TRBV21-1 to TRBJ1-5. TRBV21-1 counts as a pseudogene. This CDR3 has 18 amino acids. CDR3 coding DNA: TGTGCCAGCAGCAAAGCGCTATGGACCAGGCTGGGCAATCAGCCCCAGCATTTT. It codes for CASSKALWTRLGNQPQHF.